This T cell receptor beta chain was sequenced for a study of control samples from healthy donors and cancer patients. Data came from immunoSEQ multiplex PCR; TCRdb stores just in-frame clones and leaves some out. The table lists about 140,000 clones, more than 90% of them singletons. This CDR3 has 13 residues. Germline V gives CDR1 MNHEY, CDR2 SMNVEV (reference sequence). V lost 0 bases and J 3 bases, leaving 6 bases between the germline ends. Sequencing was carried out using blood. The source of this sequence is a man between 25 and 39 years old in good health. The rearrangement uses TRBV27 and TRBJ2-7; D unclear. The CDR3 region is CASSLSNGYEQYF. CDR3 sequence (DNA): TGTGCCAGCAGTTTATCGAATGGCTACGAGCAGTACTTC.